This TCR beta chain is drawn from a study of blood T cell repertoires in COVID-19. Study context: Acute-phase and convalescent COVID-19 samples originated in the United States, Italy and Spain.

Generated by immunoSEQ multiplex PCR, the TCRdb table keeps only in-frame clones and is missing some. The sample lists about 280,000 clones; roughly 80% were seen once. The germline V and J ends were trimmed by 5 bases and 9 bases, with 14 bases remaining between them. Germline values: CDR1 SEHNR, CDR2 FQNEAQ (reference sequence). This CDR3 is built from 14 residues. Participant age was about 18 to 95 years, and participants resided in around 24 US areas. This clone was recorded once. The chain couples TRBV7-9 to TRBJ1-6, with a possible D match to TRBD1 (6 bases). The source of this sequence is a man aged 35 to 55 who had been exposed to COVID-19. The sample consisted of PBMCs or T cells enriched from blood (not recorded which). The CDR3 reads CASSQGSGGSPLHF. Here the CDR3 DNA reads TGTGCCAGCAGCCAGGGGTCTGGTGGTTCACCCCTCCACTTT.